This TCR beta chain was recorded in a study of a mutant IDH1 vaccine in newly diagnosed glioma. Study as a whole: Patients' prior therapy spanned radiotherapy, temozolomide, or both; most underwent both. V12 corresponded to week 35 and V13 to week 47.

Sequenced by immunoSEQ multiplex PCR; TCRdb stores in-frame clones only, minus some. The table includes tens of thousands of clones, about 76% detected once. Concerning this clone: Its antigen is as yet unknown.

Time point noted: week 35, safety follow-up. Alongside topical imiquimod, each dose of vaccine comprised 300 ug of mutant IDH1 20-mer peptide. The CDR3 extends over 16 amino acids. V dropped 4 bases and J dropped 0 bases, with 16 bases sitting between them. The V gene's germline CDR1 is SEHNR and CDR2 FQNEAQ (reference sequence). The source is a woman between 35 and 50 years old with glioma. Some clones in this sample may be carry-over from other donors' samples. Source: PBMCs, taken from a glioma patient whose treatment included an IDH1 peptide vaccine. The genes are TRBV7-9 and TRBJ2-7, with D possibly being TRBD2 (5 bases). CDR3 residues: CASSSPGVRGSYEQYF. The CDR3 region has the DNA TGTGCCAGCAGCTCCCCTGGGGTACGGGGCTCCTACGAGCAGTACTTC. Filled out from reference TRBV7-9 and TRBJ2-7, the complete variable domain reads DTGVSQNPRHKITKRGQNVTFRCDPISEHNRLYWYRQTLGQGPEFLTYFQNEAQLEKSRLLSDRFSAERPKGSFSTLEIQRTEQGDSAMYLCASSSPGVRGSYEQYFGPGTRLTVT.